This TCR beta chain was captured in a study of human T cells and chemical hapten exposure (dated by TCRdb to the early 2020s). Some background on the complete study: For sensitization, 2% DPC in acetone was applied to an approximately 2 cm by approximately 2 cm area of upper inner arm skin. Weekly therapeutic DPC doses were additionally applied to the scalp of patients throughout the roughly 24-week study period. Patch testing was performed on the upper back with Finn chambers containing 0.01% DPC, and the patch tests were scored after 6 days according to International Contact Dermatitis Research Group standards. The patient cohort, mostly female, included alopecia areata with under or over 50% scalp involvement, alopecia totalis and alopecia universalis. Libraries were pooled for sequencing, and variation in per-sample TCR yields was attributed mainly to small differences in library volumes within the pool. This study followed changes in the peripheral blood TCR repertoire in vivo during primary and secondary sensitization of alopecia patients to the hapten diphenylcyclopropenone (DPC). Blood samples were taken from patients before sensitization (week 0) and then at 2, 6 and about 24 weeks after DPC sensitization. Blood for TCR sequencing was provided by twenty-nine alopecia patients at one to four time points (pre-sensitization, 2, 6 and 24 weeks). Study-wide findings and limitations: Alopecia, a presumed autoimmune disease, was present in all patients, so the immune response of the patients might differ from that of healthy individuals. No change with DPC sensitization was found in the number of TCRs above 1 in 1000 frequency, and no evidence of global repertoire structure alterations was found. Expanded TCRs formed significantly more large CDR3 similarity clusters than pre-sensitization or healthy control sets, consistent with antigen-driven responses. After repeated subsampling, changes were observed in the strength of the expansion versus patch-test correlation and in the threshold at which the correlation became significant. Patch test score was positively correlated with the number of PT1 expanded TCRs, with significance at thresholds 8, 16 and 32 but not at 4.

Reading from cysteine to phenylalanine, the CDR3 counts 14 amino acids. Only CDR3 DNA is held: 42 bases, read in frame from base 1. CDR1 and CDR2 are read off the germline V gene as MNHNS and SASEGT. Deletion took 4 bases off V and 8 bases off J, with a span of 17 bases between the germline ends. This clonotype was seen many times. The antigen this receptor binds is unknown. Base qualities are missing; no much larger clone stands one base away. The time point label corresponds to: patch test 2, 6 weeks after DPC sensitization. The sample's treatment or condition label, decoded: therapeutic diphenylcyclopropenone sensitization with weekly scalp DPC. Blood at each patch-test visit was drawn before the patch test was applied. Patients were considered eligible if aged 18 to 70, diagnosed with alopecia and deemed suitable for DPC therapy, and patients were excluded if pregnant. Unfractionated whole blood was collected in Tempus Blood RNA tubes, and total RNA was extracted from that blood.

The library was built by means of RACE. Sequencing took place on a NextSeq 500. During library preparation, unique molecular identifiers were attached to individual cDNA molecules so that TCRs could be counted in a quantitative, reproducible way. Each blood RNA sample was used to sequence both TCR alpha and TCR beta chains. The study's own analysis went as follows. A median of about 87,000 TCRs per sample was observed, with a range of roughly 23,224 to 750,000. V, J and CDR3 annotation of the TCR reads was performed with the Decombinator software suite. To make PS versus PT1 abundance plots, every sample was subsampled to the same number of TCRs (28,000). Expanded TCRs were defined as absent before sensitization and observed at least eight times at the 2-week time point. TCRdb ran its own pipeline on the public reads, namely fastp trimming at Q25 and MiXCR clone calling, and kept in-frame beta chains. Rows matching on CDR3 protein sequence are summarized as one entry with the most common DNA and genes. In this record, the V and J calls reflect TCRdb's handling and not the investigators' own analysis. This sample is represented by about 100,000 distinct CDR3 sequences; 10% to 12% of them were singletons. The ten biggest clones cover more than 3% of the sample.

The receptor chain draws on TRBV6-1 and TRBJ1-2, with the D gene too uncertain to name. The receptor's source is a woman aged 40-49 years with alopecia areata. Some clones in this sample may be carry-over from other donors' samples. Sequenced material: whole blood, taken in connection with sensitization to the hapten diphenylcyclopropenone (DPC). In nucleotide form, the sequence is TGTGCCAGCAGTGTAGCCGACGTGGCGGTAGGCTACACCTTC. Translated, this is CASSVADVAVGYTF.